This T cell receptor beta chain is from a study of T cell responses to AZD1222 COVID-19 vaccine. Broader study findings: Increased Spike-specific TCR breadth and depth were observed after two AZD1222 doses. Mapped onto spike, vaccine-associated CD4 TCRs spanned it and were dominant at 160-218 and 743-854. There were mostly white British donors and more females than males, and clonal diversity was possibly underestimated.

Clones were sequenced by immunoSEQ multiplex PCR, and TCRdb holds only the in-frame ones, with some missing. The sample has about 140,000 clones, around 90% seen once. The germline V gene has CDR1 MGHDK and CDR2 SYGVNS. The CDR3 totals 14 residues. Trimming took 3 bases from V and 2 from J, leaving 9 bases between them. Turning to this clone: Its specificity is unknown.

The sequence was collected from an adult in good health. This specimen consisted of peripheral blood, obtained on day 0 of AZD1222 vaccination. The gene calls are TRBV25-1 and TRBJ2-3, with a tentative D call TRBD1 (6 bases). CDR3 coding DNA: TGTGCCAGCAGTGACAGGGGTTACACAGATACGCAGTATTTT. Translating gives CASSDRGYTDTQYF.